The next 17 T cell receptor beta chains were all read from a single sample in a study of blood T cell repertoires in COVID-19. Only in-frame clones appear in the TCRdb table, and some are missing; sequencing was by immunoSEQ multiplex PCR. In the table there are 200,000 to 300,000 clones, approximately 86% of which are singletons. The sequenced material came from PBMCs or T cells enriched from blood (not recorded which). Receptor source: a woman in her 40s with acute COVID-19.

The V call is TRBV20-1, the J call TRBJ2-7; no reliable D call. CDR3 length: 11 residues. Trimming took 2 bases from V and 3 from J, leaving 5 bases between them. Per germline, CDR1 DFQATT and CDR2 SNEGSKA (reference sequence). CDR3: CSARIFYEQYF. DNA for the CDR3: TGCAGTGCTAGAATATTCTACGAGCAGTACTTC.

This rearrangement joins TRBV3-1 (or the pseudogene TRBV3-2) to TRBJ1-3; D not resolved. Germline loops: CDR1 LGHDT, CDR2 YNNKEL (reference sequence). This CDR3 is 14 amino acids long. Trimming took off 0 bases at V and 0 bases at J, with 3 bases between the two ends. CDR3 DNA: TGTGCCAGCAGCCAAGATCTCTCTGGAAACACCATATATTTT. Amino acid sequence: CASSQDLSGNTIYF.

There are a few counts of this clone. The chain recombines TRBV6-2 or TRBV6-3 with TRBJ1-2; weak D call: TRBD1 (5 bases). CDR1 MNHEY and CDR2 SVGEGT come from the germline V gene. The ends were cut back, 0 bases at V and 5 bases at J, with 7 bases in the middle. CDR3 size: 13 residues. This chain's CDR3 is CASSYSKGYGYTF. The CDR3 DNA follows: TGTGCCAGCAGTTACTCGAAGGGGTATGGCTACACCTTC.

This chain joins TRBV11-1 and TRBJ1-1; a possible D gene is TRBD1 (5 bases). The CDR3 is made up of 16 amino acids. Trimming pared 2 bases from V and 5 bases from J, leaving 18 bases between. The germline gives CDR1 SGHAT, CDR2 FQDESV (reference sequence). CDR3 protein: CASSLWQGAGGTEAFF. CDR3 DNA: TGTGCCAGCAGCTTATGGCAGGGCGCGGGAGGGACTGAAGCTTTCTTT.

The CDR3 nucleotides are TGTGCCAGCAGCCGCCGTGGGGCGAGCTCCTACAATGAGCAGTTCTTC. This sequence encodes CASSRRGASSYNEQFF. The chain combines TRBV6-6 with TRBJ2-1; possibly TRBD1 for D (5 bases). The CDR3 extends over 16 amino acids. V lost 6 bases to trimming and J lost 0 bases, with 15 bases between them. Germline V lookup: CDR1 MNHNY, CDR2 SVGAGI (reference sequence).

V gene TRBV30 combines with J gene TRBJ2-1; 16 bases line up with TRBD2. The germline V gene has CDR1 GTSNPN and CDR2 SVGIG (reference sequence). After removal of 5 bases from V and 12 bases from J, the junction contained 7 bases not matched to a gene. The CDR3 extends over 14 amino acids. The CDR3 loop reads CAWGGTSGRAGQFF. CDR3 nucleotides: TGTGCCTGGGGTGGGACTAGCGGGAGGGCCGGGCAGTTCTTC. Using reference TRBV30 and TRBJ2-1 for the parts outside the CDR3, the full variable domain is SQTIHQWPATLVQPVGSPLSLECTVEGTSNPNLYWYRQAAGRGLQLLFYSVGIGQISSEVPQNLSASRPQDRQFILSSKKLLLSDSGFYLCAWGGTSGRAGQFFGPGTRLTVL.

The chain uses TRBV7-9 and TRBJ2-3, with TRBD2 identical over 16 bases. In germline, CDR1 is SEHNR, CDR2 FQNEAQ (reference sequence). Germline trimming cut 7 bases from V and 4 bases from J; bases unmatched to any gene: 8. This CDR3 is built from 17 residues. The CDR3 sequence: CASTLGTSGRGPDTQYF. In nucleotides, the CDR3 is TGTGCCAGCACACTAGGGACTAGCGGGAGGGGTCCAGATACGCAGTATTTT.

This sequence joins TRBV19 and TRBJ1-1; no clear D. Germline V gives CDR1 LNHDA, CDR2 SQIVND (reference sequence). V was cut by 9 bases and J by 7 bases, with 12 bases left in between. This CDR3 contains 11 residues. DNA for the CDR3: TGTGCCAGCCGAGCGGGCCTTGAAGCTTTCTTT. Translated: CASRAGLEAFF.

The genes are TRBV18 and TRBJ1-2; D unresolved. V lost 0 bases and J lost 2, with 10 bases in between. This CDR3 is 15 amino acids long. CDR1 KGHSH and CDR2 LQKENI come from the germline V gene. The CDR3 here is CASSPPGKTNYGYTF. Written as DNA, the CDR3 is TGTGCCAGCTCACCACCCGGGAAAACGAACTATGGCTACACCTTC.

The V call is TRBV3-1 (or the pseudogene TRBV3-2), the J call TRBJ2-3; 7 nucleotides align to TRBD2. Germline values: CDR1 LGHDT, CDR2 YNNKEL (reference sequence). CDR3 length equals 16 residues. With V trimmed by 0 bases and J by 4 bases, 7 bases remained unmatched. CDR3 sequence: CASSQEWGGRPDTQYF. The CDR3 nucleotides read TGTGCCAGCAGCCAAGAGTGGGGGGGGAGACCAGATACGCAGTATTTT.

The chain joins TRBV6-5 to TRBJ2-5; 8 bases map to TRBD2. The J segment lost 5 bases and the V segment lost 0 bases, leaving 8 bases of the junction unmatched. Germline V gene data show CDR1 as MNHEY and CDR2 as SVGAGI. This CDR3 spans 16 amino acids. The DNA of the CDR3 is TGTGCCAGCAGTTACTCTGGACTAGCCTGGTCTGAGACCCAGTACTTC. As protein: CASSYSGLAWSETQYF.

This clone was seen only a few times. This chain connects TRBV11-3 to TRBJ2-4, with D possibly matching TRBD2 (6 bases). From germline, CDR1 is SGHNT and CDR2 YENEEA. The CDR3 has 14 amino acids. Deletions cut 5 bases from V and 9 bases from J, with 17 bases between. The CDR3 loop is CASSQGRGAGIQYF. The CDR3, as DNA: TGTGCCAGCAGCCAGGGACGCGGAGCGGGCATTCAGTACTTC.

The V gene is TRBV7-4, the J gene TRBJ2-7; 7 bases are a match to TRBD1. Unmatched junction bases numbered 6, after V lost 1 base and J lost 0 bases. From germline, CDR1 is SGHVT and CDR2 SQSDAQ. CDR3 length equals 16 residues. CDR3 nucleotide sequence: TGTGCCAGCAGCTTAGTTAGCCGGGACAGCTCCTACGAGCAGTACTTC. This encodes CASSLVSRDSSYEQYF.

The chain uses TRBV5-4 and TRBJ2-7; 10 nucleotides match TRBD2. Germline V gene lookup returns CDR1 SGHNT and CDR2 YYREEE (reference sequence). After removal of 3 bases from V and 3 bases from J, the junction contained 0 bases not matched to a gene. This CDR3 has 13 amino acids. For the CDR3, the DNA is TGTGCCAGCAGCTGGACTAGCGGCTACGAGCAGTACTTC. Translation gives CASSWTSGYEQYF.

V is TRBV6-1 and J is TRBJ2-2, with 7 bases aligning to TRBD1. Germline values: CDR1 MNHNS, CDR2 SASEGT. The V and J ends lost 3 bases and 5 bases, in that order; junction bases with no gene match: 3. The CDR3 consists of 14 residues. For the CDR3, the DNA is TGTGCCAGCAGTGATGGACAGGCAACCGGGGAGCTGTTTTTT. This translates into CASSDGQATGELFF.

This chain joins TRBV2 and TRBJ2-5, with a tentative D call TRBD1 (6 bases). CDR3 size: 14 residues. Germline lookup yields CDR1 SNHLY and CDR2 FYNNEI. V was pared by 5 bases and J by 3 bases, with 13 bases between. The CDR3 DNA reads TGTGCCAGCAGTAAATACAGGGTTGAAGAGACCCAGTACTTC. Its translation is CASSKYRVEETQYF. Full variable domain (outside the CDR3, taken from reference TRBV2 and TRBJ2-5): EPEVTQTPSHQVTQMGQEVILRCVPISNHLYFYWYRQILGQKVEFLVSFYNNEISEKSEIFDDQFSVERPDGSNFTLKIRSTKLEDSAMYFCASSKYRVEETQYFGPGTRLLVL.

The V gene is TRBV6-5, the J gene TRBJ1-1; 7 bases agree with TRBD1. The CDR3 extends over 14 amino acids. V lost 5 bases to trimming and J lost 7 bases; unmatched junction nucleotides: 10. Germline assignment: CDR1 MNHEY and CDR2 SVGAGI. The CDR3 region has the DNA TGTGCCAGCAGTATTGACAGGGCTCAAGATGAAGCTTTCTTT. Translated, it gives CASSIDRAQDEAFF.